What follows is one TCR beta chain and its context. Clones were sequenced by immunoSEQ multiplex PCR, and TCRdb holds only the in-frame ones, with some missing. The sample consists of some 65,000 clones, roughly 87% of them appearing once. The data are from a study of blood T cell repertoires in COVID-19. CDR1 is SGDLS and CDR2 is YYNGEE in the germline V gene. This CDR3 spans 15 amino acids. Unmatched junction bases numbered 5, after V lost 2 bases and J lost 4 bases. The V call is TRBV9, the J call TRBJ1-3, with 8 bases fitting TRBD1. The sequencing sample was made of peripheral blood. This TCR was recovered from a man aged 50-59 years with COVID-19, enrolled during active disease. CDR3 loop: CASSVDRDVGNTIYF. The CDR3 DNA is TGTGCCAGCAGCGTGGACAGGGATGTCGGAAACACCATATATTTT. The whole variable domain, filled in from reference TRBV9 and TRBJ1-3, reads DSGVTQTPKHLITATGQRVTLRCSPRSGDLSVYWYQQSLDQGLQFLIQYYNGEERAKGNILERFSAQQFPDLHSELNLSSLELGDSALYFCASSVDRDVGNTIYFGEGSWLTVV.